The rows below give T cell receptor beta chains drawn from one sample of a study of blood T cell repertoires in COVID-19. Profiled with immunoSEQ multiplex PCR; TCRdb holds only in-frame clones, not every one. This sample has 200,000 to 250,000 clones, with more than 75% found just once. Sequenced sample: peripheral blood. The receptor set was obtained from a man aged 35-49 years with acute or convalescent COVID-19. Each CDR3 is given with its conserved first and last residue. The order of the fields is V gene, J gene, clone size, D gene, CDR3 DNA, CDR3 protein. D genes are given only for firm matches. Where a row states a size, it is once, few, many or the class of an expanded clone; other rows omit it.

V gene: TRBV10-2; J gene: TRBJ1-1; clone size: NA; D gene: TRBD1; CDR3 DNA: TGCGCCAGCAGTGAGTTGACACGGACAGGGGTCTTCACTGAAGCTTTCTTT; CDR3 protein: CASSELTRTGVFTEAFF
V gene: TRBV7-3; J gene: TRBJ1-1; clone size: NA; D gene: NA; CDR3 DNA: TGTGCCAGCAGCTTAGTCCCAGGGGTAGGCACTGAAGCTTTCTTT; CDR3 protein: CASSLVPGVGTEAFF
V gene: TRBV6-2/TRBV6-3; J gene: TRBJ1-5; clone size: NA; D gene: TRBD1; CDR3 DNA: TGTGCCAGCAGTTCGACAGGGAATCAGCCCCAGCATTTT; CDR3 protein: CASSSTGNQPQHF
V gene: TRBV19; J gene: TRBJ1-1; clone size: NA; D gene: NA; CDR3 DNA: TGTGCCAGTAGTATGCTAGGGGGATCCACTGAAGCTTTCTTT; CDR3 protein: CASSMLGGSTEAFF
V gene: TRBV18; J gene: TRBJ1-3; clone size: NA; D gene: NA; CDR3 DNA: TGTGCCAGCTCACCCAACACAGGGCTGGACACCATATATTTT; CDR3 protein: CASSPNTGLDTIYF
V gene: TRBV7-2; J gene: TRBJ1-5; clone size: NA; D gene: NA; CDR3 DNA: TGTGCCAGCAGCTTAGGGGAAGGGACAAGCCAGCCCCAGCATTTT; CDR3 protein: CASSLGEGTSQPQHF
V gene: TRBV20-1; J gene: TRBJ1-2; clone size: NA; D gene: NA; CDR3 DNA: TGCAGTGCTACTCAGGTCGATGGCTACACCTTC; CDR3 protein: CSATQVDGYTF
V gene: TRBV28; J gene: TRBJ1-1; clone size: NA; D gene: TRBD1; CDR3 DNA: TGTGCCAGCAGTTTTATACAGGGGAGGAACACTGAAGCTTTCTTT; CDR3 protein: CASSFIQGRNTEAFF
V gene: TRBV6-2/TRBV6-3; J gene: TRBJ1-1; clone size: few; D gene: NA; CDR3 DNA: TGTGCCAGCAGTTATGAACGGGGGGCGATCTCTGAAGCTTTCTTT; CDR3 protein: CASSYERGAISEAFF
V gene: TRBV6-5; J gene: TRBJ2-7; clone size: NA; D gene: NA; CDR3 DNA: TGTGCCAGCAGTTGGGGGAGGGGGGGCGAGCAGTACTTC; CDR3 protein: CASSWGRGGEQYF